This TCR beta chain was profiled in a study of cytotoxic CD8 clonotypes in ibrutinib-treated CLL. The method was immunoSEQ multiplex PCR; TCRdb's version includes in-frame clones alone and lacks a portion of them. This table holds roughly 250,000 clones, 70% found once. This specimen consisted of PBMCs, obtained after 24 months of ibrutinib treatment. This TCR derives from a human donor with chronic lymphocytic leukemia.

The CDR3 spells CASSPRTAYEQYF. CDR3 in DNA: TGTGCCAGCAGCCCCCGGACAGCCTACGAGCAGTACTTC. This chain uses TRBV7-9 with TRBJ2-7; possible D gene TRBD1, 6 bases. V dropped 5 bases and J dropped 2 bases, with 10 bases sitting between them. This CDR3 is built from 13 residues. Germline V gives CDR1 SEHNR, CDR2 FQNEAQ (reference sequence). The full variable domain, completed using reference TRBV7-9 and TRBJ2-7, is DTGVSQNPRHKITKRGQNVTFRCDPISEHNRLYWYRQTLGQGPEFLTYFQNEAQLEKSRLLSDRFSAERPKGSFSTLEIQRTEQGDSAMYLCASSPRTAYEQYFGPGTRLTVT.